This T cell receptor beta chain was captured in a study of PD-L1 blockade in urothelial cancer. Method: immunoSEQ multiplex PCR; TCRdb's copy keeps in-frame clones and lacks some. The table records tens of thousands of clones, around 87% of them present only once. The sequencing used PBMCs, collected around atezolizumab (anti-PD-L1) treatment. This TCR was recovered from a middle-aged man with urothelial cancer.

In DNA, the CDR3 is TGCGCCAGCAGCTTGAGGCAGGCGGGGGACACTGAAGCTTTCTTT. It specifies CASSLRQAGDTEAFF. This chain links TRBV5-1 with TRBJ1-1; possibly TRBD1 for D (5 bases). CDR1 is SGHRS, CDR2 YFSETQ, per germline. V lost 1 base and J 3 bases, leaving 13 bases between the germline ends. The CDR3 covers 15 residues.